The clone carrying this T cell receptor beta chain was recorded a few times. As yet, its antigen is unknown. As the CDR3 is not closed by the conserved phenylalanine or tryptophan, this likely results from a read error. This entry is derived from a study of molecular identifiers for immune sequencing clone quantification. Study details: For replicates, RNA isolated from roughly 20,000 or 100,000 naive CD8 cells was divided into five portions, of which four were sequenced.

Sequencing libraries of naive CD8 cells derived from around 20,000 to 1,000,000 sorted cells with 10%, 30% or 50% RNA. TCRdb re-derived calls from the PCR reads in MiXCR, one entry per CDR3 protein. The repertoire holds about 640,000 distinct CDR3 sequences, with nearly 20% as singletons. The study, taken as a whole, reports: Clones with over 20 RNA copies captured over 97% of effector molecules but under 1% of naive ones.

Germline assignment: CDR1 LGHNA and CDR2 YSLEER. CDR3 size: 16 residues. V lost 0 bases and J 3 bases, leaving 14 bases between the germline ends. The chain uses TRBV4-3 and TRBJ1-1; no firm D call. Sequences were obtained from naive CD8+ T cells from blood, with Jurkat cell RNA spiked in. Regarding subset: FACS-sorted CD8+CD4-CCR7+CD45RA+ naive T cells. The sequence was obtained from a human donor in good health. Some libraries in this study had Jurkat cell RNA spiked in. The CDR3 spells CASSQDPWARDTEAFS. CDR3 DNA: TGCGCCAGCAGCCAAGATCCTTGGGCTAGGGACACTGAAGCTTTCTCT.